A single sample gave rise to the 19 T cell receptor beta chains below, sequenced in a study of cytomegalovirus exposure and HLA in healthy donors. PCR primers comprised 60 Vbeta and 13 Jbeta primers. The table came from immunoSEQ multiplex PCR; TCRdb's copy has only in-frame clones and leaves some out. The sample has approximately 140,000 clones, roughly three quarters seen once. Sequences were obtained from PBMCs. These receptors were taken from a woman aged 40 to 49 in good health and CMV-seronegative.

The V and J genes are TRBV5-6 and TRBJ1-2; D uncertain. V gave up 2 bases and J gave up 1 base, with 9 bases separating them. Germline V gene sequence: CDR1 SGHDT, CDR2 YYEEEE. The CDR3 runs to 14 residues. The CDR3 protein is CASSFLGGNYGYTF. CDR3 nucleotides: TGTGCCAGCAGCTTTCTTGGAGGTAACTATGGCTACACCTTC.

In the case of this clone: A read error may produce the germline difference seen at one junction end. The chain has TRBV19 and TRBJ2-1, with TRBD2 as a possible D gene (6 bases). Germline assignment: CDR1 LNHDA and CDR2 SQIVND (reference sequence). The CDR3 covers 14 residues. For the CDR3, the DNA is TGTGCAAGTACGGGGATGGGAGGCTACAATGAGCAGTTCTTC. Translated, it gives CASTGMGGYNEQFF.

Of note for this clone: At one of its ends the junction is not consistent with the germline gene, which may arise from a read error. This sequence joins TRBV19 and TRBJ2-1; 9 bases match TRBD1. In germline, CDR1 is LNHDA, CDR2 SQIVND (reference sequence). There are 15 residues in the CDR3. CDR3 bases: TGTGCCAGTAGTTTAGACAGGGGGTCCTACAATGAGCAGTTCTTC. Protein sequence: CASSLDRGSYNEQFF.

With regard to this clone: One end of the junction does not line up with germline, which may come from a read error. The chain joins TRBV7-9 to TRBJ2-7; D uncertain. CDR1 SEHNR and CDR2 FQNEAQ come from the germline V gene (reference sequence). This CDR3 spans 11 amino acids. The CDR3 coding sequence is TGTTCCAGCAGCTTCCGAGGCGAGCAGTACTTC. It specifies CSSSFRGEQYF.

On this clone: Without the conserved terminal phenylalanine or tryptophan, this CDR3 likely stems from a read error. The DNA is omitted, as the CDR3 cannot be located on it reliably, and the CDR3 follows TCRdb's listing. The chain employs TRBV4-1 and TRBJ2-7; the D call TRBD2 from the table was never checked on the DNA. Germline V gene sequence: CDR1 MGHRA, CDR2 YSYEKL. 9 amino acids form the CDR3, both terminal residues included. Here the CDR3 reads CASSQDAPE.

The CDR3 protein is CASSTGGRSSYNEQFF. The CDR3 nucleotides are TGTGCCAGCAGCACGGGCGGGAGGAGCTCCTACAATGAGCAGTTCTTC. The J gene is TRBJ2-1, the V gene TRBV7-3; 8 bases agree with TRBD2. Losses at the gene ends were 5 bases for V and 0 bases for J; bases not matched to a gene: 6. CDR1 SGHTA and CDR2 FQGTGA come from the germline V gene. The CDR3 has 16 residues.

The V and J genes are TRBV9 and TRBJ2-2, with TRBD2 as a possible D gene (6 bases). CDR3 length: 15 amino acids. V lost 1 base to trimming and J lost 6 bases, with 13 bases between them. Germline-derived CDR1 and CDR2 are SGDLS and YYNGEE. The DNA of the CDR3 is TGTGCCAGCAGCGTACAAACGGGAGTATCCGGGGAGCTGTTTTTT. This translates into CASSVQTGVSGELFF.

Comments on this clone: A read error may account for a junction end that differs from germline. The chain links TRBV30 to TRBJ1-3; TRBD1 might be the D (5 bases). Looked up from germline, CDR1 is GTSNPN and CDR2 is SVGIG (reference sequence). The CDR3 has 14 amino acids. Here the CDR3 reads CAWSVAGGGNTTYF. As DNA, the CDR3 is TGTGCCTGGAGTGTAGCCGGGGGTGGAAACACCACATATTTT.

The chain couples TRBV7-6 to TRBJ1-1; D may be TRBD1 (6 bases). Germline V CDR1 and CDR2: SGHVS, FNYEAQ. Between the trimmed V and J ends, which lost 3 bases and 8 bases, there was a span of 10 bases. The CDR3 totals 12 residues. This CDR3 reads CASSLDRQEAFF. Here the CDR3 DNA reads TGTGCCAGCAGCTTGGACAGACAAGAAGCTTTCTTT.

A few counts support this clone. J is TRBJ1-4 and V is TRBV6-5; D unresolved. The CDR3 runs to 15 residues. The germline gives CDR1 MNHEY, CDR2 SVGAGI. The V gene lost 0 bases and the J gene lost 7 bases, with 12 bases spanning the gap. The DNA of the CDR3 is TGTGCCAGCAGTTACTCGGGAGGGTTGCGTGAAAAACTGTTTTTT. Translated, it gives CASSYSGGLREKLFF.

The chain has TRBV9 and TRBJ1-4, with TRBD1 matching 7 bases. The CDR3 runs 15 residues. Trimming at V came to 3 bases and at J to 7 bases, leaving 9 bases not matched to a gene. Germline V lookup: CDR1 SGDLS, CDR2 YYNGEE. The CDR3 protein is CASSDKQGFGEKLFF. Here the CDR3 DNA reads TGTGCCAGCAGCGACAAACAGGGGTTCGGTGAAAAACTGTTTTTT.

The V and J genes are TRBV28 and TRBJ1-1; no clear D. The CDR3 contains 14 residues. V was clipped by 4 bases and J by 6 bases, with 15 bases between them. Germline values: CDR1 MDHEN, CDR2 SYDVKM. CDR3 sequence: CASSSEVNMAEAFF. CDR3 nucleotide sequence: TGTGCCAGCAGTTCCGAAGTGAACATGGCTGAAGCTTTCTTT.

J is TRBJ2-1 and V is TRBV19, with 9 bases fitting TRBD2. The CDR3 is 15 residues long. V was clipped by 5 bases and J by 4 bases; unmatched bases: 6. Per the germline V gene, CDR1 is LNHDA and CDR2 is SQIVND (reference sequence). This chain's CDR3 is CASSVTSGKYNEQFF. The DNA for the CDR3 is TGTGCCAGTAGTGTGACTAGCGGAAAGTACAATGAGCAGTTCTTC.

The table lists this clone with a few counts. The chain has TRBV2 and TRBJ2-4; D is unclear. CDR3 length: 11 residues. Trimming removed 1 base from V and 12 bases from J, with 7 bases in between. Germline V lookup: CDR1 SNHLY, CDR2 FYNNEI. The CDR3 loop reads CASSEGGTQYF. The CDR3 DNA reads TGTGCCAGCAGTGAAGGTGGCACTCAGTACTTC.

The V and J genes are TRBV7-9 and TRBJ1-4; D gene uncertain. V dropped 11 bases and J dropped 8 bases, with 18 bases sitting between them. Looked up from germline, CDR1 is SEHNR and CDR2 is FQNEAQ (reference sequence). This CDR3 is built from 13 residues. In nucleotides, the CDR3 is TGTGCCTCTTCCAACCGGGAGGAGGAAAAACTGTTTTTT. This gives the protein CASSNREEEKLFF.

The chain has TRBV4-2 and TRBJ2-1, with D possibly being TRBD1 (6 bases). The CDR3 consists of 14 residues. Trimming left V 0 bases short and J 8 bases short, with 11 bases between. The germline V gene encodes CDR1 LGHNA and CDR2 YNFKEQ. This chain's CDR3 is CASSQDRGWDEQFF. The CDR3 bases are TGTGCCAGCAGCCAAGACAGGGGTTGGGATGAGCAGTTCTTC.

The V and J genes are TRBV6-5 and TRBJ1-2, with a tentative D call TRBD1 (6 bases). The V end was cut by 6 bases, the J end by 5 bases, with 13 bases between. From germline, CDR1 is MNHEY and CDR2 SVGAGI. This CDR3 is 13 amino acids long. The CDR3 protein is CASSPGQSYGYTF. CDR3 coding DNA: TGTGCCAGCAGCCCCGGACAGTCTTATGGCTACACCTTC.

The V gene is TRBV5-6, the J gene TRBJ2-3, with 8 bases aligning to TRBD1. V lost 4 bases, J lost 6 bases, and 7 bases stayed unmatched. The CDR3 covers 14 residues. Per the germline V gene, CDR1 is SGHDT and CDR2 is YYEEEE. The CDR3 protein is CASSLRTGRDTQYF. The CDR3 DNA follows: TGTGCCAGCAGCCTGCGGACAGGGCGGGATACGCAGTATTTT.

The chain links TRBV7-2 to TRBJ2-5; D is ambiguous. Trimming removed 4 bases at V and 3 bases at J, with 9 bases between. CDR1 and CDR2 from the germline V gene are SGHTA and FQGNSA. This CDR3 has 13 residues. The CDR3 region has the DNA TGTGCCAGCAGCTCCCGACTGGAAGAGACCCAGTACTTC. This sequence encodes CASSSRLEETQYF.